This T cell receptor (beta chain) was sequenced in a study of human T cells and chemical hapten exposure. Study details: Diphenylcyclopropenone doses were given weekly to the scalps of patients across the approximately 24-week study.

The V and J ends lost 3 bases and 3 bases, in that order; junction bases with no gene match: 4. Germline V gives CDR1 KGHSH, CDR2 LQKENI. CDR3 length equals 16 residues. TCRdb ran MiXCR on the RACE reads and lists one entry per CDR3 protein. The sample carries tens of thousands of distinct CDR3 sequences, 12% recorded once. Specified time point: patch test 1, 2 weeks after DPC sensitization. Sample treatment: therapeutic diphenylcyclopropenone sensitization with weekly scalp DPC. The chain employs TRBV18 and TRBJ2-3; 12 bases are a match to TRBD2. The receptor's source is a woman aged 55 to 70 with alopecia areata. Some clones in this sample may be carry-over from other donors' samples. The sample in question was whole blood, obtained in connection with sensitization to the hapten diphenylcyclopropenone (DPC). The DNA for the CDR3 is TGTGCCAGCTCACCTCTGACTAGCGGGGGAACAGATACGCAGTATTTT. Translation: CASSPLTSGGTDTQYF.